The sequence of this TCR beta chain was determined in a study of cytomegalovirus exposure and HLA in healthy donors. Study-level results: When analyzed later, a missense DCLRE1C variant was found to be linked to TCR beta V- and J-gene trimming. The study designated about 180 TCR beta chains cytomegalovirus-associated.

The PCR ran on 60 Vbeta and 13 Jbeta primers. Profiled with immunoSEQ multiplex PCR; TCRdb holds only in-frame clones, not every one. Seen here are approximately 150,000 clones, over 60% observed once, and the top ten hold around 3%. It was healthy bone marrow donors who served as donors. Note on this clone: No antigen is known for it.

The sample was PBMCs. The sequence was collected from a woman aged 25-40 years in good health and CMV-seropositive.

CDR3 sequence: CASSEWDTYGYTF. The CDR3 DNA sequence: TGTGCCAGCAGTGAATGGGACACCTATGGCTACACCTTC. The chain has TRBV6-1 and TRBJ1-2; D is possibly TRBD1 (6 bases). This CDR3 contains 13 residues. V was trimmed by 2 bases and J by 4 bases, leaving 8 bases between them. Germline V lookup: CDR1 MNHNS, CDR2 SASEGT.